A selection of T cell receptor beta chains follows, all from one sample in a study of shared T cell receptors in the human thymus. Produced via immunoSEQ multiplex PCR; TCRdb's table is partial and in-frame only. The data show 640,000 or so clones, around 87% seen once. These same records also appear under a second study, on human thymus T cells.

The sequencing sample was made of thymocytes. The receptors were gathered from a boy under two years old with a congenital heart defect. The CDR3 runs from the conserved cysteine through the conserved F or W. Fields, in order: CDR3 protein, CDR3 DNA, clone size, J gene, D gene, V gene. A D gene is named only where the DNA matches it firmly. Only some rows state a clone size, as once, few, many or a class for expanded clones.

cdr3_aa: CASSLEGSFNEKLFF
cdr3_nt: TGTGCCAGCAGTTTAGAGGGCAGCTTCAATGAAAAACTGTTTTTT
clone_size: NA
j_call: TRBJ1-4
d_call: NA
v_call: TRBV28

cdr3_aa: CASGLTDPDREETQYF
cdr3_nt: TGTGCTAGTGGTTTGACTGATCCGGACAGAGAAGAGACCCAGTACTTC
clone_size: NA
j_call: TRBJ2-5
d_call: NA
v_call: TRBV12-5

cdr3_aa: CASSLFTRTAYNSPLHF
cdr3_nt: TGTGCCAGCAGCTTATTCACCCGAACAGCCTATAATTCACCCCTCCACTTT
clone_size: once
j_call: TRBJ1-6
d_call: NA
v_call: TRBV7-3

cdr3_aa: CSVDSSGSTDTQYF
cdr3_nt: TGCAGCGTTGACTCTAGCGGAAGCACAGATACGCAGTATTTT
clone_size: once
j_call: TRBJ2-3
d_call: TRBD2
v_call: TRBV29-1

cdr3_aa: CAASIVAGRPYEQYF
cdr3_nt: TGTGCCGCGTCGATTGTAGCGGGCCGACCCTACGAGCAGTACTTC
clone_size: few
j_call: TRBJ2-7
d_call: TRBD2
v_call: TRBV28

cdr3_aa: CASSDRTSYNEQFF
cdr3_nt: TGTGCCAGCAGTGACCGGACTAGCTACAATGAGCAGTTCTTC
clone_size: NA
j_call: TRBJ2-1
d_call: TRBD2
v_call: TRBV6-5

cdr3_aa: CASGPGVYEQYF
cdr3_nt: TGTGCTAGTGGTCCCGGGGTCTACGAGCAGTACTTC
clone_size: NA
j_call: TRBJ2-7
d_call: NA
v_call: TRBV12-5

cdr3_aa: CASSLVPDPSGINSPLHF
cdr3_nt: TGTGCCAGCAGCTTAGTACCCGACCCGAGCGGCATTAATTCACCCCTCCACTTT
clone_size: few
j_call: TRBJ1-6
d_call: NA
v_call: TRBV11-2

cdr3_aa: CASTWDNRSYNEQFF
cdr3_nt: TGTGCCAGCACCTGGGACAACCGCTCCTACAATGAGCAGTTCTTC
clone_size: few
j_call: TRBJ2-1
d_call: NA
v_call: TRBV28

cdr3_aa: CASSSGLANIQYF
cdr3_nt: TGTGCCAGCAGTTCCGGACTAGCTAACATTCAGTACTTC
clone_size: NA
j_call: TRBJ2-4
d_call: TRBD2
v_call: TRBV28

cdr3_aa: CASNKGQNTEAFF
cdr3_nt: TGTGCCAGCAACAAGGGACAAAACACTGAAGCTTTCTTT
clone_size: NA
j_call: TRBJ1-1
d_call: NA
v_call: TRBV6-6

cdr3_aa: CASSLRDRGAFDEQYF
cdr3_nt: TGTGCCAGCAGTTTACGGGACAGGGGCGCCTTCGACGAGCAGTACTTC
clone_size: NA
j_call: TRBJ2-7
d_call: TRBD1
v_call: TRBV28

cdr3_aa: CASSAGLAVIYNEQFF
cdr3_nt: TGTGCCAGCAGTGCCGGACTAGCGGTTATCTACAATGAGCAGTTCTTC
clone_size: NA
j_call: TRBJ2-1
d_call: TRBD2
v_call: TRBV6-6

cdr3_aa: CATSDPSGGETQYF
cdr3_nt: TGTGCCACCAGCGACCCCTCGGGGGGAGAGACCCAGTACTTC
clone_size: NA
j_call: TRBJ2-5
d_call: TRBD2
v_call: TRBV15

cdr3_aa: CASGLAPTQGDWCFNQPQHF
cdr3_nt: TGTGCTAGTGGTTTGGCGCCAACCCAGGGGGATTGGTGCTTCAATCAGCCCCAGCATTTT
clone_size: NA
j_call: TRBJ1-5
d_call: TRBD1
v_call: TRBV12-5

cdr3_aa: CSVGQGGSGELFF
cdr3_nt: TGCAGCGTTGGACAGGGGGGGAGCGGGGAGCTGTTTTTT
clone_size: once
j_call: TRBJ2-2
d_call: TRBD1
v_call: TRBV29-1

cdr3_aa: CHRGGGGTDTQYF
cdr3_nt: TGTCACCGAGGCGGGGGGGGCACAGATACGCAGTATTTT
clone_size: NA
j_call: TRBJ2-3
d_call: TRBD2
v_call: TRBV27

cdr3_aa: CASRDRDYNSPLHF
cdr3_nt: TGCGCCAGCAGAGACAGGGACTATAATTCACCCCTCCACTTT
clone_size: NA
j_call: TRBJ1-6
d_call: TRBD1
v_call: TRBV5-1

cdr3_aa: CASSLFWGANTGELFF
cdr3_nt: TGTGCCAGCAGTTTGTTCTGGGGCGCGAACACCGGGGAGCTGTTTTTT
clone_size: NA
j_call: TRBJ2-2
d_call: NA
v_call: TRBV6-5

cdr3_aa: CASLQPEGGEAFF
cdr3_nt: TGTGCCAGCCTCCAACCGGAGGGCGGTGAAGCTTTCTTT
clone_size: NA
j_call: TRBJ1-1
d_call: NA
v_call: TRBV28

cdr3_aa: CASSRDSYGYTF
cdr3_nt: TGTGCCAGCAGCCGGGACAGCTATGGCTACACCTTC
clone_size: NA
j_call: TRBJ1-2
d_call: TRBD1
v_call: TRBV13

cdr3_aa: CASSIRAGAYNEQFF
cdr3_nt: TGTGCCAGTAGCATCAGAGCGGGCGCATACAATGAGCAGTTCTTC
clone_size: few
j_call: TRBJ2-1
d_call: NA
v_call: TRBV19

cdr3_aa: CAWVLPGQDASSSGNTIYF
cdr3_nt: TGTGCCTGGGTTCTTCCGGGACAGGACGCATCAAGCTCTGGAAACACCATATATTTT
clone_size: once
j_call: TRBJ1-3
d_call: TRBD1
v_call: TRBV30

cdr3_aa: CASSVDRVAYEQYF
cdr3_nt: TGTGCCAGCAGTGTAGACAGGGTTGCCTACGAGCAGTACTTC
clone_size: NA
j_call: TRBJ2-7
d_call: TRBD1
v_call: TRBV11-1

cdr3_aa: CATGTGRNTQYF
cdr3_nt: TGTGCCACCGGGACAGGGAGGAATACGCAGTATTTT
clone_size: NA
j_call: TRBJ2-3
d_call: TRBD1
v_call: TRBV6-1

cdr3_aa: CATSRDGSVGTGDNSPLHF
cdr3_nt: TGTGCCACCAGCAGAGATGGGAGTGTTGGGACAGGGGATAATTCCCCCCTCCACTTT
clone_size: NA
j_call: TRBJ1-6
d_call: TRBD1
v_call: TRBV15

cdr3_aa: CASTSARRNGSGVTGELFF
cdr3_nt: TGTGCCAGCACCTCGGCTAGGAGAAACGGGAGCGGGGTCACCGGGGAGCTGTTTTTT
clone_size: NA
j_call: TRBJ2-2
d_call: TRBD2
v_call: TRBV28

cdr3_aa: CASSPTRDSNTGELFF
cdr3_nt: TGTGCCAGCAGTCCAACCCGGGACAGCAACACCGGGGAGCTGTTTTTT
clone_size: NA
j_call: TRBJ2-2
d_call: TRBD1
v_call: TRBV28

cdr3_aa: CASRKGPGANVLTF
cdr3_nt: TGTGCCAGTAGGAAGGGGCCTGGGGCCAACGTCCTGACTTTC
clone_size: NA
j_call: TRBJ2-6
d_call: NA
v_call: TRBV19

cdr3_aa: CASRTGTQETQYF
cdr3_nt: TGTGCCAGCAGAACCGGGACACAAGAGACCCAGTACTTC
clone_size: NA
j_call: TRBJ2-5
d_call: NA
v_call: TRBV28

cdr3_aa: CASSLYGMRGLVYEQYF
cdr3_nt: TGTGCCAGCAGTTTATATGGTATGAGGGGGCTGGTTTACGAGCAGTACTTC
clone_size: NA
j_call: TRBJ2-7
d_call: TRBD1
v_call: TRBV28

cdr3_aa: CASSGDLTGGPTGELFF
cdr3_nt: TGTGCCAGCAGCGGAGATCTGACAGGCGGCCCCACCGGGGAGCTGTTTTTT
clone_size: NA
j_call: TRBJ2-2
d_call: NA
v_call: TRBV9

cdr3_aa: CASSPAGGGQGMNTEAFF
cdr3_nt: TGTGCCAGCAGCCCAGCCGGGGGGGGACAGGGGATGAACACTGAAGCTTTCTTT
clone_size: NA
j_call: TRBJ1-1
d_call: TRBD1
v_call: TRBV27

cdr3_aa: CASSLAAGCLEQYF
cdr3_nt: TGTGCCAGCAGCCTAGCTGCGGGTTGCCTCGAGCAGTACTTC
clone_size: few
j_call: TRBJ2-7
d_call: NA
v_call: TRBV28

cdr3_aa: CASSPSGLAGPVEQFF
cdr3_nt: TGCGCCAGCAGCCCGTCGGGACTAGCGGGACCGGTGGAGCAGTTCTTC
clone_size: NA
j_call: TRBJ2-1
d_call: TRBD2
v_call: TRBV4-1

cdr3_aa: CASSRAGDYNEQFF
cdr3_nt: TGTGCCAGCAGCAGAGCGGGAGACTACAATGAGCAGTTCTTC
clone_size: NA
j_call: TRBJ2-1
d_call: TRBD2
v_call: TRBV5-6

cdr3_aa: CASSFSRTMSNQPQHF
cdr3_nt: TGTGCCAGCAGTTTCTCGCGCACTATGAGCAATCAGCCCCAGCATTTT
clone_size: NA
j_call: TRBJ1-5
d_call: NA
v_call: TRBV28

cdr3_aa: CASTETGTGLLYSNQPQHF
cdr3_nt: TGTGCCAGTACTGAAACGGGGACAGGATTACTATATAGCAATCAGCCCCAGCATTTT
clone_size: NA
j_call: TRBJ1-5
d_call: TRBD1
v_call: TRBV19

cdr3_aa: CASSNGTDQETQYF
cdr3_nt: TGTGCCAGCAGTAACGGGACAGATCAAGAGACCCAGTACTTC
clone_size: once
j_call: TRBJ2-5
d_call: TRBD1
v_call: TRBV28

cdr3_aa: CASSDDSPYNSPLHF
cdr3_nt: TGTGCCAGCAGCGACGACAGCCCCTATAATTCACCCCTCCACTTT
clone_size: NA
j_call: TRBJ1-6
d_call: NA
v_call: TRBV9

cdr3_aa: CASSQDVLSDGESGNTIYF
cdr3_nt: TGCGCCAGCAGCCAAGATGTACTATCCGACGGGGAGTCTGGAAACACCATATATTTT
clone_size: NA
j_call: TRBJ1-3
d_call: NA
v_call: TRBV4-1

cdr3_aa: CASSPGDRGGIYGYTF
cdr3_nt: TGTGCCAGCAGCCCCGGGGACAGGGGAGGAATCTATGGCTACACCTTC
clone_size: NA
j_call: TRBJ1-2
d_call: TRBD1
v_call: TRBV11-2

cdr3_aa: CASSLEAASSYEQYF
cdr3_nt: TGTGCCAGCAGCTTAGAGGCAGCTAGCTCCTACGAGCAGTACTTC
clone_size: NA
j_call: TRBJ2-7
d_call: NA
v_call: TRBV7-9

cdr3_aa: CASSTTGANYGYTF
cdr3_nt: TGTGCCAGCAGCACGACAGGGGCTAACTATGGCTACACCTTC
clone_size: NA
j_call: TRBJ1-2
d_call: TRBD1
v_call: TRBV7-9

cdr3_aa: CASSQEPGQVLPYEQYF
cdr3_nt: TGTGCCAGCAGCCAAGAACCGGGACAGGTACTTCCCTACGAGCAGTACTTC
clone_size: once
j_call: TRBJ2-7
d_call: TRBD1
v_call: TRBV14

cdr3_aa: CATSRVARNIQYF
cdr3_nt: TGTGCCACCAGCAGAGTAGCCAGAAACATTCAGTACTTC
clone_size: NA
j_call: TRBJ2-4
d_call: NA
v_call: TRBV15

cdr3_aa: CASSEAEGTEAFF
cdr3_nt: TGTGCCAGCAGTGAAGCGGAGGGCACTGAAGCTTTCTTT
clone_size: NA
j_call: TRBJ1-1
d_call: NA
v_call: TRBV6-1

cdr3_aa: CASSLGADASYEQYF
cdr3_nt: TGTGCCAGCAGCTTGGGGGCCGACGCCTCCTACGAGCAGTACTTC
clone_size: NA
j_call: TRBJ2-7
d_call: NA
v_call: TRBV11-2

cdr3_aa: CASSAYLGGTEAFF
cdr3_nt: TGCGCCAGCAGTGCGTACCTCGGGGGCACTGAAGCTTTCTTT
clone_size: NA
j_call: TRBJ1-1
d_call: NA
v_call: TRBV10-1

cdr3_aa: CASSLKGGQGASGGELFF
cdr3_nt: TGCGCCAGCAGCCTGAAGGGAGGGCAGGGGGCGTCGGGTGGGGAGCTGTTTTTT
clone_size: NA
j_call: TRBJ2-2
d_call: NA
v_call: TRBV4-3

cdr3_aa: CASSLSVFSATNEKLFF
cdr3_nt: TGTGCCAGCAGTTTATCGGTATTCAGCGCAACTAATGAAAAACTGTTTTTT
clone_size: NA
j_call: TRBJ1-4
d_call: NA
v_call: TRBV27

cdr3_aa: CASSTQTENNSPLHF
cdr3_nt: TGTGCCAGCAGTACCCAGACAGAGAATAATTCACCCCTCCACTTT
clone_size: NA
j_call: TRBJ1-6
d_call: NA
v_call: TRBV28

cdr3_aa: CSAKGNEQFF
cdr3_nt: TGCAGTGCTAAGGGGAATGAGCAGTTCTTC
clone_size: NA
j_call: TRBJ2-1
d_call: NA
v_call: TRBV20-1

cdr3_aa: CASSPGLAGVEQYF
cdr3_nt: TGTGCCAGCTCGCCGGGACTAGCCGGGGTTGAGCAGTACTTC
clone_size: NA
j_call: TRBJ2-7
d_call: TRBD2
v_call: TRBV18

cdr3_aa: CASSPGGLNTEAFF
cdr3_nt: TGTGCCAGCAGCCCGGGGGGATTGAACACTGAAGCTTTCTTT
clone_size: NA
j_call: TRBJ1-1
d_call: NA
v_call: TRBV11-1

cdr3_aa: CASSLSGQETQYF
cdr3_nt: TGTGCCAGCAGCTTAAGCGGGCAAGAGACCCAGTACTTC
clone_size: NA
j_call: TRBJ2-5
d_call: NA
v_call: TRBV11-3

cdr3_aa: CASSLARGGTYEQYF
cdr3_nt: TGTGCCAGCAGCTTAGCGCGGGGTGGAACCTACGAGCAGTACTTC
clone_size: NA
j_call: TRBJ2-7
d_call: NA
v_call: TRBV7-2

cdr3_aa: CASSYLFGTGSVGELFF
cdr3_nt: TGTGCCAGCAGTTACCTATTCGGGACAGGGAGTGTCGGGGAGCTGTTTTTT
clone_size: NA
j_call: TRBJ2-2
d_call: TRBD1
v_call: TRBV27